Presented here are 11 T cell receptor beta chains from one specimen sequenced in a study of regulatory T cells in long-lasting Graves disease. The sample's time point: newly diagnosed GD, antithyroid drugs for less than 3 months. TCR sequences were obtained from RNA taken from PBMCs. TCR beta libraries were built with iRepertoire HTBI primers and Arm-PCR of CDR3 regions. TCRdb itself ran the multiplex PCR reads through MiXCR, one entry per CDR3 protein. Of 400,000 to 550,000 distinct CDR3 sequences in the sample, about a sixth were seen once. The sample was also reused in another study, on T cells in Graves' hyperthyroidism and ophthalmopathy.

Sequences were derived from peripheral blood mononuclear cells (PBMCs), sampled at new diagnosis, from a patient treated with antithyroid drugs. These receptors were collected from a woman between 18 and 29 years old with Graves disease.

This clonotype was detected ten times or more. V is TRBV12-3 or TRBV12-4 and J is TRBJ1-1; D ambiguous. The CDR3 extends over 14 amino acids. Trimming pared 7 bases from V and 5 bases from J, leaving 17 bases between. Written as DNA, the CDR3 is TGTGCCAGCAAGTCGGCCGGGGTTGGAACTGAAGCTTTCTTT. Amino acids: CASKSAGVGTEAFF.

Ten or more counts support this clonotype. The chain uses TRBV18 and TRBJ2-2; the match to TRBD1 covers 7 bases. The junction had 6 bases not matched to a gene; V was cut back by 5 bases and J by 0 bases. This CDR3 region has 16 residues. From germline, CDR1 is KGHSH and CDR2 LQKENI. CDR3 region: CASSTTGTANTGELFF. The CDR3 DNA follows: TGTGCCAGCTCAACCACCGGGACAGCGAACACCGGGGAGCTGTTTTTT.

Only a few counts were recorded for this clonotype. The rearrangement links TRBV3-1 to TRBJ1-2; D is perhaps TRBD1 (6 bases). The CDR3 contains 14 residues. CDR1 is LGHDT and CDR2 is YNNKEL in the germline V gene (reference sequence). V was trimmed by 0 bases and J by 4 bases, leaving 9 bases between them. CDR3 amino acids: CASSQDQGSYGYTF. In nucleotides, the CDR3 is TGTGCCAGCAGCCAAGATCAGGGGAGCTATGGCTACACCTTC.

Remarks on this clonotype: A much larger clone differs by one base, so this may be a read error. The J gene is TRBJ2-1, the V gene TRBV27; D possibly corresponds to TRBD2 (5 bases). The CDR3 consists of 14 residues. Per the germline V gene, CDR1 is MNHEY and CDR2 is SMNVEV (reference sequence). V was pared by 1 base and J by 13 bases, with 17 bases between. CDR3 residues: CASSLLATRETQFF. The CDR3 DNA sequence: TGTGCCAGCAGTTTATTAGCGACACGAGAGACCCAGTTCTTC.

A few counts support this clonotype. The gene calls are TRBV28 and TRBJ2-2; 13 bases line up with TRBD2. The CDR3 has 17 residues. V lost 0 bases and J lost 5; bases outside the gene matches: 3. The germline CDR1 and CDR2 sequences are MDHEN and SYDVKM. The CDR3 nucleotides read TGTGCCAGCAGTTTATGGTCGGGACTAGCGGGAACCGGGGAGCTGTTTTTT. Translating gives CASSLWSGLAGTGELFF.

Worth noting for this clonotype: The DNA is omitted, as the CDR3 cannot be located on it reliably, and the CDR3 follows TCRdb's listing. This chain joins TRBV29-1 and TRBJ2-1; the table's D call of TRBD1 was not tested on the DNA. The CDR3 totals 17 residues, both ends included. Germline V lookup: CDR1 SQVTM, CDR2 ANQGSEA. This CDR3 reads CSAPSTSGEGVYNEQFF.

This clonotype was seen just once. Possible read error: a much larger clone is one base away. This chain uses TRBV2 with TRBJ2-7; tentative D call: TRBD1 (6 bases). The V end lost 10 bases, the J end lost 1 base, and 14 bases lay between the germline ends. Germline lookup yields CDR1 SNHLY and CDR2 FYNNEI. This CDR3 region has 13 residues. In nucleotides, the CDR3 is TGTGCCACTCTCTGGACAGATTCCTACGAGCAGTACTTC. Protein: CATLWTDSYEQYF.

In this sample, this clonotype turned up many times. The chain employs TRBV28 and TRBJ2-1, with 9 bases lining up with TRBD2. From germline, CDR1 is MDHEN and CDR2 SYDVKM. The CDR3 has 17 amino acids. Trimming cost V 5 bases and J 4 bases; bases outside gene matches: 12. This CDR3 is CASSPHSGLAAYNEQFF. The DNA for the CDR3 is TGTGCCAGCAGTCCACATTCGGGACTAGCAGCTTACAATGAGCAGTTCTTC.

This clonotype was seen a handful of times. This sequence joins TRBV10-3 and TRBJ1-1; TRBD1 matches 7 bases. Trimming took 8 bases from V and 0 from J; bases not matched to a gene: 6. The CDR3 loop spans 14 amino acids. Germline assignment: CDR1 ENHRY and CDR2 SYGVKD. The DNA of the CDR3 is TGTGCCATCCGGGACAGCCTGCTGAACACTGAAGCTTTCTTT. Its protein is CAIRDSLLNTEAFF.

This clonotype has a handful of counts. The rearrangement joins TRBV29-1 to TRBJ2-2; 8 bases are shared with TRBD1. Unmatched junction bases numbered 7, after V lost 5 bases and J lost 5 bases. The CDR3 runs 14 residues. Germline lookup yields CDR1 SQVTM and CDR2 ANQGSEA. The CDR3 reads CSVLGQGATGELFF. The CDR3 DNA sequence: TGCAGCGTTCTAGGCCAGGGGGCTACCGGGGAGCTGTTTTTT.

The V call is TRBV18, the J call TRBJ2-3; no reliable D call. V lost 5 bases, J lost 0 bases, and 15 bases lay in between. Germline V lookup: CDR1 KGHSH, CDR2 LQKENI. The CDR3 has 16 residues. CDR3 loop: CASSEELLTSTDTQYF. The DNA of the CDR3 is TGTGCCAGCTCAGAAGAACTCCTAACTAGCACAGATACGCAGTATTTT.